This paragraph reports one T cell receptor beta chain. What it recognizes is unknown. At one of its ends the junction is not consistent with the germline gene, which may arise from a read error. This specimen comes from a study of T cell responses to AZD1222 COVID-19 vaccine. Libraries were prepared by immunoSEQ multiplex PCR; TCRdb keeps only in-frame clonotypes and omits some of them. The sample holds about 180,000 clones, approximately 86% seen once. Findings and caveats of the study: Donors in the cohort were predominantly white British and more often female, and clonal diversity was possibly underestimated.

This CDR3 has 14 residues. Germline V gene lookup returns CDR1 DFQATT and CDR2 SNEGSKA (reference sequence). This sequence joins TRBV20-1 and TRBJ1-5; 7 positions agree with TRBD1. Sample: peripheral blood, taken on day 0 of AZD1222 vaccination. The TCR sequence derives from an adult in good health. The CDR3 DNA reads TGCAGTGCTAGTGGTAGGGGGCGCAACCAGCCCCAGCATTTT. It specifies CSASGRGRNQPQHF.